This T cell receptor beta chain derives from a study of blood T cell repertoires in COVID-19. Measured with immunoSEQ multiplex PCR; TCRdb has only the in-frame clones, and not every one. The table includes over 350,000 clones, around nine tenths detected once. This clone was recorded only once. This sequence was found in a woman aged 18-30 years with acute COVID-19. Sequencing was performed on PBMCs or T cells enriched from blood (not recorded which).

CDR3 bases: TGTGCCAGCAGCTTTGGGCCTCCCGTCCAATACGAGCAGTACTTC. Amino acids: CASSFGPPVQYEQYF. V is TRBV7-3 and J is TRBJ2-7, with D unclear. Trimming left V 3 bases short and J 4 bases short, with 16 bases between. This CDR3 has 15 amino acids. The germline gives CDR1 SGHTA, CDR2 FQGTGA. The entire variable domain, with the rest obtained from reference TRBV7-3 and TRBJ2-7, is as follows: GAGVSQTPSNKVTEKGKYVELRCDPISGHTALYWYRQSLGQGPEFLIYFQGTGAADDSGLPNDRFFAVRPEGSVSTLKIQRTERGDSAVYLCASSFGPPVQYEQYFGPGTRLTVT.